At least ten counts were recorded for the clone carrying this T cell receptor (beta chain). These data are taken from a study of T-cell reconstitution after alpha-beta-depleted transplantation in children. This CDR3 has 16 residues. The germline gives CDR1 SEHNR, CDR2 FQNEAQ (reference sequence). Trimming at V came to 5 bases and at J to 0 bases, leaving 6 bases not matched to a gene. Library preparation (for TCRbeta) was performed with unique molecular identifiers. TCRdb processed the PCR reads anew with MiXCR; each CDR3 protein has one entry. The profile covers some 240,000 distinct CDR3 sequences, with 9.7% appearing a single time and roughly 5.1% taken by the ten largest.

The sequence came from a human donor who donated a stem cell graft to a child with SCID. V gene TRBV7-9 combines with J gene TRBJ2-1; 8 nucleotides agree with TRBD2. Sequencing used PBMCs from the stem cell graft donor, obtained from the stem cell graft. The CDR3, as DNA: TGTGCCAGCAGCCCCCGCGGGACTAGCTCCTACAATGAGCAGTTCTTC. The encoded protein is CASSPRGTSSYNEQFF.